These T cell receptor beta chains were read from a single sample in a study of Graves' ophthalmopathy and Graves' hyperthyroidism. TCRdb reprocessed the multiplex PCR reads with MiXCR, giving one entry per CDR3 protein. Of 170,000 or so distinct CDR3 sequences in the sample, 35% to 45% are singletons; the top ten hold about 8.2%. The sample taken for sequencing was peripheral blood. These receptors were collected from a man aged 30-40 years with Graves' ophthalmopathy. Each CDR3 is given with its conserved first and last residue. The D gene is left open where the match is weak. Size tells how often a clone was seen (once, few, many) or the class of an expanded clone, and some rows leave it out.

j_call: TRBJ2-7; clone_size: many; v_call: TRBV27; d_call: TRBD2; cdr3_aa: CASSSPRLARPYEQYF
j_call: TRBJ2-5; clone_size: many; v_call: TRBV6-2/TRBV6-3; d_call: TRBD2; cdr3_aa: CASGRTSGRAGETQYF
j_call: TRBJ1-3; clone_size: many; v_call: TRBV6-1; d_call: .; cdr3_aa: CASRDRGNTIYF
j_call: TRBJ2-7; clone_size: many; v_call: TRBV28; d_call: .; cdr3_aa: CASTKGGHSYEQYF
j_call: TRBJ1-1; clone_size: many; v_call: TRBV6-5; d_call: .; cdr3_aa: CASSYGRETEAFF
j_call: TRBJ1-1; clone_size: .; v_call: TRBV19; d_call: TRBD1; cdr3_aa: CASSPWTGAEVPEAFF
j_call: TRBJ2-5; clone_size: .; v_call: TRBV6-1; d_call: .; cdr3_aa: CASQDLGVIKETQYF
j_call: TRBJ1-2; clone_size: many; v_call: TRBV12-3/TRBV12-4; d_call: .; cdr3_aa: CASSQTGNYGYTF
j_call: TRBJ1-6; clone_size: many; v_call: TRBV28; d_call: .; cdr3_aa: CASSSTVDSFNSPLHF
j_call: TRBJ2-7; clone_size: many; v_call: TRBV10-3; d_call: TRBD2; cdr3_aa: CAISYGTSGEQYF
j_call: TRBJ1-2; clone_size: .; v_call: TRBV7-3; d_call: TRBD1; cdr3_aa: CASTLTGTGGLSYGYTF
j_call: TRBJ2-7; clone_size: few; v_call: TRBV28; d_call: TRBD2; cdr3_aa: CASSFVAGVYEQYF
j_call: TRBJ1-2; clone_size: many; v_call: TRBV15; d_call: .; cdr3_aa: CATSAGANYGYTF
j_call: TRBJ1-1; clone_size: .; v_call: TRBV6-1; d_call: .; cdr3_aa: CASIRPGPTMNTEAFF
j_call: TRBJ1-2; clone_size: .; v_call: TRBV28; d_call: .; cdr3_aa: CTSGWGGYTF
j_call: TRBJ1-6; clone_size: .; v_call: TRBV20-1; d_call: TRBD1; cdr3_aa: CSAAPDRRPRNNSPLHF
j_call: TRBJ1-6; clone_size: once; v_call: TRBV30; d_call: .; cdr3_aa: CAWSEGWNSPLHF
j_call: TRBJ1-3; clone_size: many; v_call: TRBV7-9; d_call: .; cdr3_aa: CASSFNFSIYF
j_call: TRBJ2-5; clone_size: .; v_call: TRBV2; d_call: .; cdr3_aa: CASSDTGGAETQYF
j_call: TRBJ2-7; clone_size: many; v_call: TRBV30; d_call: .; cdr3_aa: CAWSEYYEQYF
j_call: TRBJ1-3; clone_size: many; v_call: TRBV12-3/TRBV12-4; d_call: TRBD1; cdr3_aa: CASSLWSGQGANTIYF
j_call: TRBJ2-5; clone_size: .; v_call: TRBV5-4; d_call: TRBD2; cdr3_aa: CASSLAVLSGKWDPHQETQYF
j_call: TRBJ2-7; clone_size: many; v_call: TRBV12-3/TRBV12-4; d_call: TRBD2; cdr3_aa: CASRPAGAPSEQYF
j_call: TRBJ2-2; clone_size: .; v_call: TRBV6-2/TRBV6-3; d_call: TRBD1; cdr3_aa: CASGQGGGELFF
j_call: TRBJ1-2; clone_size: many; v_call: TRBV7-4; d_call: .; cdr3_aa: CASKFPQGHAYDGYTF
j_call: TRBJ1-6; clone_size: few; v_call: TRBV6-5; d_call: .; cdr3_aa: CASSYGTPDSPLHF
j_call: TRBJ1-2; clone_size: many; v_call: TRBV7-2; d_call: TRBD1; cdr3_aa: CASSFLPGGDYGYTF
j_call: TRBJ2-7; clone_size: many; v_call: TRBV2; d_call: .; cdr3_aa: CAIPKDRGGEQYF
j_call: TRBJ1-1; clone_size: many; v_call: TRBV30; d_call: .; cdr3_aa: CAWSSGTEAFF
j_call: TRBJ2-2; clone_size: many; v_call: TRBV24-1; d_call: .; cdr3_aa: CATSGRGWRTGELFF
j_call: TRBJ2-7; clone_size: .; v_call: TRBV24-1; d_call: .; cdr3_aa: CATSDVGYEQYF
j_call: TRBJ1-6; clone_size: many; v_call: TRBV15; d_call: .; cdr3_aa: CATNDRMGSPLHF
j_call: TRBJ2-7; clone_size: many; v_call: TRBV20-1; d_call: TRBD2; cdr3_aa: CSARDPGAGGYEQYF
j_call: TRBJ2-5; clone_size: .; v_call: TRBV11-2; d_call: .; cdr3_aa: CASTKDRWQGKETQYF
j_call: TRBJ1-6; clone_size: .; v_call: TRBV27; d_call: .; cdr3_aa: CATIRQFSYNSPLHF
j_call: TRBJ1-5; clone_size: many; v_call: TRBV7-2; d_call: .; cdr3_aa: CASSPDGGNQPQHF
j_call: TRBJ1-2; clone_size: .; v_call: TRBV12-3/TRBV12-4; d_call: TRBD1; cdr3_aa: CASRSTTGGGYTF
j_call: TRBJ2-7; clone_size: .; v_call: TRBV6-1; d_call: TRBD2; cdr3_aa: CASRGGRGGEQYF
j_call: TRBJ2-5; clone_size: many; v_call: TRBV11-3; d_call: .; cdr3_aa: CASSLRQQETQYF
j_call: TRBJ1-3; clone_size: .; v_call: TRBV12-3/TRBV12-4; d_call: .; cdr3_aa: CASTFPGSAGNTIYF
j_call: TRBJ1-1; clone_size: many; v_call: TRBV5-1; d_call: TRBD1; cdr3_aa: CASSLGTGGGGTEAFF
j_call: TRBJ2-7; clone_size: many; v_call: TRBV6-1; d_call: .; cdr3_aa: CASSEDGLPDEQYF
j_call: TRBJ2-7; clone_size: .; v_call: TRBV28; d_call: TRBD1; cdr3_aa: CASSSPTGGYYEQYF
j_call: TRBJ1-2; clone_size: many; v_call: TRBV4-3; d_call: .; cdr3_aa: CASSQIGRDGYTF
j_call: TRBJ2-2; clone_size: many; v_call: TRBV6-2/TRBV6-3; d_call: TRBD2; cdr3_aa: CAAFGLAGNTGELFF
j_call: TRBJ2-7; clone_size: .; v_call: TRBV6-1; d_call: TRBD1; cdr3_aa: CASSTKGQGAPGQYF
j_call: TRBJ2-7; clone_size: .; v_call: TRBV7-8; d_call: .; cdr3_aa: CASSLAEGAREQYF
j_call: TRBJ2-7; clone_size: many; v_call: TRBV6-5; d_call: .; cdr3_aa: CASSPRGGRSYEQYF
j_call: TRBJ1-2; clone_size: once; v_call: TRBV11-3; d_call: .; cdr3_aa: CASSFSKNYGYTF
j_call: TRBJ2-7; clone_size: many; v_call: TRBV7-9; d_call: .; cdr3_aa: CASSLSWTASYEQYF
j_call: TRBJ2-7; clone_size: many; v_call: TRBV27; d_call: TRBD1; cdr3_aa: CASSLAGQGYEQYF
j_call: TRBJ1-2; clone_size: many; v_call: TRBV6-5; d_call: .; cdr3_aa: CASSYSGGRNDGYTF
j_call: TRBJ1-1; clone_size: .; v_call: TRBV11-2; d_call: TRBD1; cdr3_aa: CASSSLQGDTEAFF
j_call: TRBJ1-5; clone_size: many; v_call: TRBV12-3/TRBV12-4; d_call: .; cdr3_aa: CASSLDSNQPQHF
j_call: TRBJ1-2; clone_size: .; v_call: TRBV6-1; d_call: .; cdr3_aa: CASSEGGVGYTF
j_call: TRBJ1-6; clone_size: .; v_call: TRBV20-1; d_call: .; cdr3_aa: CSAPPGRKDSPLHF
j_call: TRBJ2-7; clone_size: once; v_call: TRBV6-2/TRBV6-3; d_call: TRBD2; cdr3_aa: CASTPLGLAGVDEQYF
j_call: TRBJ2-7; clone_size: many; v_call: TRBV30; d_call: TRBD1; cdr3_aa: CAWSARTGNEQYF
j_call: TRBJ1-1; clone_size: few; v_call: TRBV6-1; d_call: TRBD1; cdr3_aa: CASKIGQGLEAFF
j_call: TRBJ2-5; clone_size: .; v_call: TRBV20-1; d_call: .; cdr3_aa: CSAIAPRGHVETQYF